This T cell receptor beta chain was found in a study of blood T cell repertoires in COVID-19. V was shortened by 5 bases and J by 6 bases, with 9 bases between the two germline ends. The CDR3 length is 12 residues. Germline V gene lookup returns CDR1 SGHAT and CDR2 FQNNGV. As processed by the authors: Estimation of nucleated cell counts relied on the amplification of reference gene primers. Clones were sequenced by immunoSEQ multiplex PCR, and TCRdb holds only the in-frame ones, with some missing. The V and J calls and clone size are taken from that table; D and trimming were inferred from the DNA. The data hold roughly 270,000 clones, with approximately 78% observed a single time. All enrollees were roughly 18 to 89 years old and from around 25 US areas. Clinical history reported by participants formed the basis on which cohorts were assigned.

The V and J genes are TRBV11-2 and TRBJ2-3; perhaps TRBD1 as D (6 bases). The sequencing sample was made of PBMCs or T cells enriched from blood (not recorded which). This receptor was obtained from a man aged 40-49 years who had been exposed to COVID-19. CDR3 bases: TGTGCCAGCAGCGACAGGAGGGATACGCAGTATTTT. It specifies CASSDRRDTQYF.